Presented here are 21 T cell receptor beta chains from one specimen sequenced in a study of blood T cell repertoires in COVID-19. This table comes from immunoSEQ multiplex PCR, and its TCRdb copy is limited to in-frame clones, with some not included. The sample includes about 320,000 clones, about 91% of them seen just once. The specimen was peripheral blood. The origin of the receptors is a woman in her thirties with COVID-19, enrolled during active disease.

CDR3 in amino acids: CASSSPTGEGGYTF. In DNA, the CDR3 is TGTGCCAGCAGCTCGCCGACAGGGGAAGGTGGCTACACCTTC. The chain uses TRBV7-9 and TRBJ1-2; TRBD1 aligns across 8 bases. V trimming: 4 bases; J trimming: 7 bases; junction bases outside the gene matches: 8. This CDR3 region has 14 residues. In germline, CDR1 is SEHNR, CDR2 FQNEAQ (reference sequence).

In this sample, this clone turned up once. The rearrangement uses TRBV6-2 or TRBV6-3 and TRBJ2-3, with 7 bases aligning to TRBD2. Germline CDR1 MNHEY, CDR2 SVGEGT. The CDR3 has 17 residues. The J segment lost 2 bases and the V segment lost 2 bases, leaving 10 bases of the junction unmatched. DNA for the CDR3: TGTGCCAGCAGTTACAATTCGCGCGGGGGAAACACAGATACGCAGTATTTT. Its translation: CASSYNSRGGNTDTQYF.

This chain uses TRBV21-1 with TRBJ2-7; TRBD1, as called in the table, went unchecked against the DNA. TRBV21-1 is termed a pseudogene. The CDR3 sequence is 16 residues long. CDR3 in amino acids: CASSKEGQGNQYEQYV. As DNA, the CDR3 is TGTGCCAGCAGCAAAGAGGGACAGGGGAATCAGTACGAGCAGTACGTC.

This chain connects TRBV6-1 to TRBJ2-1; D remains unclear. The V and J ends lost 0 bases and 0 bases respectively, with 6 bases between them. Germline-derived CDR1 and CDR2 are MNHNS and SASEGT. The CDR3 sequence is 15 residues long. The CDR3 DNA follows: TGTGCCAGCAGTGAAGCGGCCACCTCCTACAATGAGCAGTTCTTC. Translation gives CASSEAATSYNEQFF.

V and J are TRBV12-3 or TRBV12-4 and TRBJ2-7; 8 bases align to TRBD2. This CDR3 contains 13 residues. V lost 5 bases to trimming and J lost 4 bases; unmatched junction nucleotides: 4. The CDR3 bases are TGTGCCAGCAGTATCCAGCGGGGGTACGAGCAGTACGTC. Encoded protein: CASSIQRGYEQYV.

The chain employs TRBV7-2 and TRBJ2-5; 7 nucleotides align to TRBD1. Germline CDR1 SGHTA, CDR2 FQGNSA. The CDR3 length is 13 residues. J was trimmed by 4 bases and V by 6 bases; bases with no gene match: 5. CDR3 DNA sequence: TGTGCCAGCAGGAGACAGGGTACAGAGACCCAGTACTTC. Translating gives CASRRQGTETQYF.

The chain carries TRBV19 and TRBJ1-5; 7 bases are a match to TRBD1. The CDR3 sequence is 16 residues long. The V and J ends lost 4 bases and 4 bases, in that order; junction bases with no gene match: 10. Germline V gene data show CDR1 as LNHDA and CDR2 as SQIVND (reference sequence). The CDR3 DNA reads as TGTGCCAGTAGTACAACGGACAGGCGACTGAATCAGCCCCAGCATTTT. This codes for CASSTTDRRLNQPQHF. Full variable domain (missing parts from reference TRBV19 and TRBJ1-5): DGGITQSPKYLFRKEGQNVTLSCEQNLNHDAMYWYRQDPGQGLRLIYYSQIVNDFQKGDIAEGYSVSREKKESFPLTVTSAQKNPTAFYLCASSTTDRRLNQPQHFGDGTRLSIL.

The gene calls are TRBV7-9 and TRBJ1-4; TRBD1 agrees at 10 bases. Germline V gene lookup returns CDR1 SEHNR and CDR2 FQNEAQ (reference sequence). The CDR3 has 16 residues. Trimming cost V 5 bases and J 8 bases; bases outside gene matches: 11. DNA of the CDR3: TGTGCCAGCAGCACTCAGGGACAGGGGTCAGGAGAAAAACTGTTTTTT. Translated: CASSTQGQGSGEKLFF.

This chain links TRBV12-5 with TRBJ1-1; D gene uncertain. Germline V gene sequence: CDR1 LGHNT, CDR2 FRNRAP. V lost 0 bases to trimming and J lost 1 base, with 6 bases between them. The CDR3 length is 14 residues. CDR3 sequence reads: CASGLVLGNTEAFF. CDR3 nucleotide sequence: TGTGCTAGTGGTTTGGTACTCGGGAACACTGAAGCTTTCTTT.

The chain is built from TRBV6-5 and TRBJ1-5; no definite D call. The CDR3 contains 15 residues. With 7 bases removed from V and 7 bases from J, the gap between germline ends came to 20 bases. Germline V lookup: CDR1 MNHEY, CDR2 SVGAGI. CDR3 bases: TGTGCCAGCACGGACTGGGCGCCCGGGAAACAGCCCCAGCATTTT. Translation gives CASTDWAPGKQPQHF.

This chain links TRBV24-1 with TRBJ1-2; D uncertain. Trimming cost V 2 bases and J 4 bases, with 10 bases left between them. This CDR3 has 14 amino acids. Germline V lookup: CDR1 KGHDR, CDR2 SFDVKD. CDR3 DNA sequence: TGTGCCACCAGTGATTCAAACACGGGCTATGGCTACACCTTC. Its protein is CATSDSNTGYGYTF.

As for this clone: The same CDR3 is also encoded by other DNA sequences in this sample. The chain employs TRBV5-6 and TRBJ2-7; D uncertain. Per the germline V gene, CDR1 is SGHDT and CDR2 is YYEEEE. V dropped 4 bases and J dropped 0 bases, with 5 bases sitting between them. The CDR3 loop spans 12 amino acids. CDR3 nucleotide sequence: TGTGCCAGCAGCCTCTCCTCCTACGAGCAGTACTTC. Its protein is CASSLSSYEQYF.

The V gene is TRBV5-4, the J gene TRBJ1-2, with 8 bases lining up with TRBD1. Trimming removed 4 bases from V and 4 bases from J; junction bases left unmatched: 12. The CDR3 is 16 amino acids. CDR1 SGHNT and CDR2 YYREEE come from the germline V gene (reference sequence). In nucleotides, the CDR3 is TGTGCCAGCAGCCCAAGCTCGACAGGGGCAATCTATGGCTACACCTTC. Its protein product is CASSPSSTGAIYGYTF.

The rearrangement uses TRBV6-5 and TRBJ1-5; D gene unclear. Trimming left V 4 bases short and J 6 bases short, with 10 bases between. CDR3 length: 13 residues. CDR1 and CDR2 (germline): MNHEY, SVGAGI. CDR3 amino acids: CASSWAGAQPQHF. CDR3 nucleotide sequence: TGTGCCAGCAGTTGGGCAGGCGCTCAGCCCCAGCATTTT.

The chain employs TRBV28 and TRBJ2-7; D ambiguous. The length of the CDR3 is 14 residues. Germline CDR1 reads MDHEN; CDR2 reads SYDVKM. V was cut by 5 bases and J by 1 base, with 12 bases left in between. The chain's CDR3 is CASSPPRQSYEQYV. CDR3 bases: TGTGCCAGCAGTCCCCCCAGGCAGTCCTACGAGCAGTACGTC.

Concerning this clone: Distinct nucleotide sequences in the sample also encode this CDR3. CDR3 in amino acids: CASSDLYEQYV. As DNA, the CDR3 is TGTGCCAGCAGTGACCTTTACGAGCAGTACGTC. This chain joins TRBV6-1 and TRBJ2-7, with unresolved D. Germline V gene data show CDR1 as MNHNS and CDR2 as SASEGT. CDR3 length: 11 residues. With 3 bases removed from V and 4 bases from J, the gap between germline ends came to 4 bases.

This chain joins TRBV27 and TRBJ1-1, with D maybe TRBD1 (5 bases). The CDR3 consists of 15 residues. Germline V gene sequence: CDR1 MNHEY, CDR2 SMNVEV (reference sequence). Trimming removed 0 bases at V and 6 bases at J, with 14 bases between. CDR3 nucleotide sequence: TGTGCCAGCAGTTTATCGTACAGGTTTAGGGCTGAAGCTTTCTTT. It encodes CASSLSYRFRAEAFF.

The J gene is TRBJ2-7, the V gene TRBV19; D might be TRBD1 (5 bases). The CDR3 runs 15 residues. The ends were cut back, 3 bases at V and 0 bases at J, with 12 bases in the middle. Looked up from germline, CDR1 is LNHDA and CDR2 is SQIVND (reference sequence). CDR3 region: CASSMQGGISYEQYV. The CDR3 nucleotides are TGTGCCAGTAGTATGCAGGGTGGAATCTCCTACGAGCAGTACGTC.

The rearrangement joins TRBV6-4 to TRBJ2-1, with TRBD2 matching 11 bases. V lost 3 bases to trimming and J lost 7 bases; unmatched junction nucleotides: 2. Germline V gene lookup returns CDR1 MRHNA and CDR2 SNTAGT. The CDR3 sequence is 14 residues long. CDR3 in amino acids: CASSEGTSGNEQFF. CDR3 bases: TGTGCCAGCAGTGAAGGGACTAGCGGAAATGAGCAGTTCTTC.

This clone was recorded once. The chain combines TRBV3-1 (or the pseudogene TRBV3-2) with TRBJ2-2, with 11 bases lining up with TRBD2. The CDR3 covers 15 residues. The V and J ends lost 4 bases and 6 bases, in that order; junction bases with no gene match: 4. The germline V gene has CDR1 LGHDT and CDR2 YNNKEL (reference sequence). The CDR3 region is CASSRLAGGSGELFF. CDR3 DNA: TGTGCCAGCAGCCGTCTAGCGGGGGGATCCGGGGAGCTGTTTTTT.

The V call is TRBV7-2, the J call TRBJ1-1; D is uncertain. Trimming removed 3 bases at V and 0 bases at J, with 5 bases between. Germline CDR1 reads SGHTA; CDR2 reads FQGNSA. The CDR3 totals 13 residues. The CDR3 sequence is CASSFSVNTEAFF. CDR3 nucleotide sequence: TGTGCCAGCAGCTTTTCGGTGAACACTGAAGCTTTCTTT.